This T cell receptor (beta chain) appears in the sequencing data of a study of CD8 T cells in ankylosing spondylitis. Regarding the study as a whole: Made up of eight highly homologous variants, a TCR beta motif appeared characteristic of ankylosing spondylitis blood. As reported, disease-linked clones showed significant enrichment in matched ankylosing spondylitis synovial fluid. Peripheral blood samples showed relatively rare disease-linked clones, and these clones were CD8+. Earlier authors reported some of these motif variants in reactive arthritis synovial fluid and blood.

In making TCR beta libraries, quantitative 5'-RACE with molecular barcodes was used. TCRdb reprocessed the 5' RACE reads with MiXCR, giving one entry per CDR3 protein. Here the sample spans some 700,000 distinct CDR3 sequences, 19% being singletons. Concerning this clonotype itself: Antigen: not known.

This CDR3 is 14 amino acids long. Germline V lookup: CDR1 SQVTM, CDR2 ANQGSEA. The germline V and J ends were trimmed by 5 bases and 0 bases, with 14 bases remaining between them. The receptor comes from a male donor with ankylosing spondylitis. The chain carries TRBV29-1 and TRBJ2-7, with D perhaps TRBD1 (6 bases). The sample was blood, either unsorted or a sorted T cell fraction (not recorded which). The CDR3 coding sequence is TGCAGCGTTCAAGGGCAGGGGACCTCCTACGAGCAGTACTTC. Protein product: CSVQGQGTSYEQYF.